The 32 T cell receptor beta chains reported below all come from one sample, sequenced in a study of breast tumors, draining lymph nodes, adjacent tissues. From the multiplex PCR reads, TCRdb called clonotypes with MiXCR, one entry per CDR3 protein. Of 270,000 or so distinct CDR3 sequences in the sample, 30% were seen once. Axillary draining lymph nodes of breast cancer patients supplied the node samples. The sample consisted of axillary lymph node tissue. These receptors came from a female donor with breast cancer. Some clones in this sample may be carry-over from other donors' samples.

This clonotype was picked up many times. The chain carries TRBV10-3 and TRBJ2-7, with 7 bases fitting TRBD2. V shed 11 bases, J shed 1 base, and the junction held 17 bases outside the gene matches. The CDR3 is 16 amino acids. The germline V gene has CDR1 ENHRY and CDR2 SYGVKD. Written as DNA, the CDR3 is TGTGCCGCCAAGGAGGGTGGCGGGAGAGGGTCCTACGAGCAGTACTTC. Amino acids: CAAKEGGGRGSYEQYF.

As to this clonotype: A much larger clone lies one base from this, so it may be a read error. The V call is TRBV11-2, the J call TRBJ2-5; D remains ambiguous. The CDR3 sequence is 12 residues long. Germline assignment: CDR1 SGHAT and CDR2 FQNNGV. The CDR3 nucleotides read TGTGCCAGCATCTTAGATACGGGGACCCAGTACTTC. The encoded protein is CASILDTGTQYF.

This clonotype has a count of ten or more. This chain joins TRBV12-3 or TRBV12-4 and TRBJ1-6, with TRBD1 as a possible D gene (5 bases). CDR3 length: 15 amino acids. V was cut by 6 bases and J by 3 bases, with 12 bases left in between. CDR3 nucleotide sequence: TGTGCCAGCAGCCCCCGGGACCACTATAATTCACCCCTCCACTTT. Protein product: CASSPRDHYNSPLHF.

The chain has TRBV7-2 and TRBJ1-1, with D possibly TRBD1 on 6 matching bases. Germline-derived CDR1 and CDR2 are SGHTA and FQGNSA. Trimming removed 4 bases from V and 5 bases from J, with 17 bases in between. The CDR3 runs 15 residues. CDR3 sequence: CASSSYGRGGTEAFF. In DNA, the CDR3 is TGTGCCAGCAGCTCTTACGGACGAGGGGGTACTGAAGCTTTCTTT.

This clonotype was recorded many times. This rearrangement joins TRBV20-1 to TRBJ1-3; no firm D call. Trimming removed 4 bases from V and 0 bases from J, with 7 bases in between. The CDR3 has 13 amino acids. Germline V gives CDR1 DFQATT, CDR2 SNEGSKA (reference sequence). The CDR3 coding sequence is TGCAGTGCTACGAGGTTCTCTGGAAACACCATATATTTT. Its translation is CSATRFSGNTIYF.

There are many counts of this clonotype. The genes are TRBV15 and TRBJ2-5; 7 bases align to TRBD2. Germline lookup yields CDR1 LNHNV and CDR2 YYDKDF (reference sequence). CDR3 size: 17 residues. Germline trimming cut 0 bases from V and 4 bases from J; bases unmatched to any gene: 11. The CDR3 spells CATSRDLGSSGGETQYF. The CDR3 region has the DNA TGTGCCACCAGCAGAGATCTTGGATCTTCGGGAGGAGAGACCCAGTACTTC.

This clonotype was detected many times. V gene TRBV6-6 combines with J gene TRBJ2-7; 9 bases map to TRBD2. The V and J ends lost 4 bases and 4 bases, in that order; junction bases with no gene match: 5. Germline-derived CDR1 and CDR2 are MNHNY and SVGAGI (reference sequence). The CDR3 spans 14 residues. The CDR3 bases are TGTGCCAGCAGTTGGCTAGCGGGAAGTTACGAGCAGTACTTC. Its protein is CASSWLAGSYEQYF.

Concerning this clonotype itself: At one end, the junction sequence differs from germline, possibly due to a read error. CDR3 sequence (DNA): TGTGCCACCAGCAGAGAGGCGGGAGTTAATACACAGAATTTT. The encoded protein is CATSREAGVNTQNF. The chain joins TRBV15 to TRBJ2-3; 7 nucleotides agree with TRBD2. From germline, CDR1 is LNHNV and CDR2 YYDKDF (reference sequence). The CDR3 sequence is 14 residues long.

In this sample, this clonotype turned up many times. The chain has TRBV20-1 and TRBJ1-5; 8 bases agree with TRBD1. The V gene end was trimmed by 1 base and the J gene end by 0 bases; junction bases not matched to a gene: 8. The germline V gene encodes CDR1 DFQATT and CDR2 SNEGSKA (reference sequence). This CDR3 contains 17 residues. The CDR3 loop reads CSARVGRGLNSNQPQHF. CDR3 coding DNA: TGCAGTGCTAGAGTTGGCAGGGGGCTAAATAGCAATCAGCCCCAGCATTTT.

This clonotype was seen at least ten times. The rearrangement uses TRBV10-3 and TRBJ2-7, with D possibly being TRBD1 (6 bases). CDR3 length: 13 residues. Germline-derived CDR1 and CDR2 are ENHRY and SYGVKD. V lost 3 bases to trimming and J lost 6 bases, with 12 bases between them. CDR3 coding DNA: TGTGCCATCAGTGACTCACAGGGAACCGAGCAGTACTTC. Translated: CAISDSQGTEQYF.

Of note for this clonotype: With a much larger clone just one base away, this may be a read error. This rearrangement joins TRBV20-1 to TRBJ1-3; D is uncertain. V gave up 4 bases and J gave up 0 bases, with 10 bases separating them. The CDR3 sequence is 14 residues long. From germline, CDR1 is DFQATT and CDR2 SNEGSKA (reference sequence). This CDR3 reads CSATGPSSGNTIYF. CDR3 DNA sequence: TGCAGTGCTACCGGCCCGAGCTCTGGAAACACCATATATTTT.

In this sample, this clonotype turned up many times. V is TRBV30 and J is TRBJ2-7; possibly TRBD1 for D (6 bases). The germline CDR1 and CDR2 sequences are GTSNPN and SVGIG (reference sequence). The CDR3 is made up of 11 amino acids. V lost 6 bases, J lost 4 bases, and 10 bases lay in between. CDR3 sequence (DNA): TGTGCCTGTTCACAGGGTTACGAGCAGTACTTC. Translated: CACSQGYEQYF.

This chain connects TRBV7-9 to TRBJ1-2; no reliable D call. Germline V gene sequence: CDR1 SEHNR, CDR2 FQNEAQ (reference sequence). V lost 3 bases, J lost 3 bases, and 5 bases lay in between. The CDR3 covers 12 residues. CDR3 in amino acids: CASSFWDYGYTF. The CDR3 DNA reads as TGTGCCAGCAGCTTTTGGGACTATGGCTACACCTTC. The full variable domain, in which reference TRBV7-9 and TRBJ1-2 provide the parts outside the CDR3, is DTGVSQNPRHKITKRGQNVTFRCDPISEHNRLYWYRQTLGQGPEFLTYFQNEAQLEKSRLLSDRFSAERPKGSFSTLEIQRTEQGDSAMYLCASSFWDYGYTFGSGTRLTVV.

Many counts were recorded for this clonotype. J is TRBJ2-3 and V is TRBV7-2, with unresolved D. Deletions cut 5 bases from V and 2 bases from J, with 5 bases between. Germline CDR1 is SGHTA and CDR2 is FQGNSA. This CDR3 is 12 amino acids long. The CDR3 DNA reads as TGTGCCAGCAGCGTCTCCACAGATACGCAGTATTTT. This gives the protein CASSVSTDTQYF.

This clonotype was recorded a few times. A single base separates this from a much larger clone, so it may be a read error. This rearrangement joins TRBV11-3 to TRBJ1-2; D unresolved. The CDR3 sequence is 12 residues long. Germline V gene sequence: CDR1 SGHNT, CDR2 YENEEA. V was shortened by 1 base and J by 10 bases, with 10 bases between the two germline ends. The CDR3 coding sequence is TGTGCCAGCAGCTTAGGGGAGGGCGCCTACACCTTC. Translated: CASSLGEGAYTF. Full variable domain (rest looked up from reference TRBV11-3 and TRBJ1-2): EAGVVQSPRYKIIEKKQPVAFWCNPISGHNTLYWYLQNLGQGPELLIRYENEEAVDDSQLPKDRFSAERLKGVDSTLKIQPAELGDSAVYLCASSLGEGAYTFGSGTRLTVV.

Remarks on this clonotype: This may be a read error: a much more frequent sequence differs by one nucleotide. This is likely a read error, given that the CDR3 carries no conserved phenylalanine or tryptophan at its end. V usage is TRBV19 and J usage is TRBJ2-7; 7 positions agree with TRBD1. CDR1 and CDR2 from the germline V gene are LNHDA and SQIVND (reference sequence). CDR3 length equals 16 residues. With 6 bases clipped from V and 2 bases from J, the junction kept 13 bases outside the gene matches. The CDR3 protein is CASSPTGNVWTYEQYS. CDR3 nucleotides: TGTGCCAGTAGCCCGACAGGGAATGTGTGGACCTACGAGCAGTACTCC.

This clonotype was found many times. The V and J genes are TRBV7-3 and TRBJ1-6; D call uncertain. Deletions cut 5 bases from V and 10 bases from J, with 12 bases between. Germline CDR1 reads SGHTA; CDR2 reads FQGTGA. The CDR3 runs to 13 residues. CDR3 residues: CASSLDANSPLHF. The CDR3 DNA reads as TGTGCCAGCAGCCTGGACGCAAACTCACCCCTCCACTTT.

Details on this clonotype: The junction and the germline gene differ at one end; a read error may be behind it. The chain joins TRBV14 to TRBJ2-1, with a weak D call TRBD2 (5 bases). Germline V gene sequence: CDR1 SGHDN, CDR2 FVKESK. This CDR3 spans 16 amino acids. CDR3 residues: CASSQGITRAYSEQVF. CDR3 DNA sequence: TGTGCCAGCAGCCAAGGGATCACTAGGGCCTACAGTGAGCAGGTCTTC.

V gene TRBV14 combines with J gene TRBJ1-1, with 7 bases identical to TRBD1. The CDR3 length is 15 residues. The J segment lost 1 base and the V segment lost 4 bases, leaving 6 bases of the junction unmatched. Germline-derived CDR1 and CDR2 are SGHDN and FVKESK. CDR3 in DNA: TGTGCCAGCAGCCCATTACAGGGGCCGAACACTGAAGCTTTCTTT. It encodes CASSPLQGPNTEAFF.

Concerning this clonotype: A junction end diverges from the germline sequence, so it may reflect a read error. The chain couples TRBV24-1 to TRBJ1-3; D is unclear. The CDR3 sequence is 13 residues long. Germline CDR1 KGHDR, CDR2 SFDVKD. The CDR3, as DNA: TGTGCCACCAGTGGGGAGATAGGAAACACCGTATATTTT. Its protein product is CATSGEIGNTVYF.

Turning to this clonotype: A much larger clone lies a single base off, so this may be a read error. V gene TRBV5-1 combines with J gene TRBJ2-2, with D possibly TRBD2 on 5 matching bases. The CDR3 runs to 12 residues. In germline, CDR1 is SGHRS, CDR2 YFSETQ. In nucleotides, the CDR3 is TGCGCCAGCAAGTATGGAACCGGGGAGCTGTCTTTT. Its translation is CASKYGTGELSF.

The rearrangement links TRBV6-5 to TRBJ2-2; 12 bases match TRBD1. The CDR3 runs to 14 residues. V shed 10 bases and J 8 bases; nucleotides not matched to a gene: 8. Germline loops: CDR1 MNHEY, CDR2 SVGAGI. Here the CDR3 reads CATRDRGRAGELFF. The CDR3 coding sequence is TGTGCCACCCGGGACAGGGGGCGAGCGGGGGAGCTGTTTTTT.

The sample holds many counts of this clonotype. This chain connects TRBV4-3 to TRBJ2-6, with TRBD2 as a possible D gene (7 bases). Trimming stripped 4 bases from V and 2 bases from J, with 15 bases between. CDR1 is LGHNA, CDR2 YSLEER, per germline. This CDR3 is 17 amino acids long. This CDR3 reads CASSLLRGGAGANVLTF. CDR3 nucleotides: TGCGCCAGCAGCCTCTTAAGGGGGGGGGCTGGGGCCAACGTCCTGACTTTC.

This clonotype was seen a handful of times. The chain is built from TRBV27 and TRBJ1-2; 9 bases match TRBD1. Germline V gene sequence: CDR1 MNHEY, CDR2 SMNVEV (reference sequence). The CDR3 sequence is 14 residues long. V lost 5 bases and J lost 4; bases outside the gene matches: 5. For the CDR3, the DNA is TGTGCCAGCAGTGTTACAGGGGGCATCTATGGCTACACCTTC. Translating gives CASSVTGGIYGYTF.

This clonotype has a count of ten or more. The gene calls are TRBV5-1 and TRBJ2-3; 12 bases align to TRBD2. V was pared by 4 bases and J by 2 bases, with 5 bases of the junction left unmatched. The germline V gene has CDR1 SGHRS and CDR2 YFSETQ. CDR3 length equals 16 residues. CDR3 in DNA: TGCGCCAGCAGCGGGGGACTAGCGGGTGCCACAGATACGCAGTATTTT. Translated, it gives CASSGGLAGATDTQYF.

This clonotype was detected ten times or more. Written as DNA, the CDR3 is TGTGCCAGCAGCTCGAAACAGGGTAATACGCAGTATTTT. This codes for CASSSKQGNTQYF. J is TRBJ2-3 and V is TRBV7-9; tentative D call: TRBD1 (6 bases). The CDR3 covers 13 residues. Germline CDR1 and CDR2: SEHNR and FQNEAQ (reference sequence). The germline V and J ends were trimmed by 4 bases and 7 bases, with 12 bases remaining between them.

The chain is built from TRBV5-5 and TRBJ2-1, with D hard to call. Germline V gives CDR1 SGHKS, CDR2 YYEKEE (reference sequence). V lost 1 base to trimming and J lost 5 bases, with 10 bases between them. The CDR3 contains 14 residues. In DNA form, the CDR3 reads TGTGCCAGCAGCTTGTTTGTCTTCGACAATGAGCAGTTCTTC. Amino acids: CASSLFVFDNEQFF.

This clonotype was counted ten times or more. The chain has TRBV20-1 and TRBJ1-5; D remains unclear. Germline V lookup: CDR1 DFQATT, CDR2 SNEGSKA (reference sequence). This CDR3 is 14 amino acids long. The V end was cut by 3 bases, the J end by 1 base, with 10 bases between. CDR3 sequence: CSASGQTSNQPQHF. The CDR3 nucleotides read TGCAGTGCTAGTGGGCAGACGAGCAATCAGCCCCAGCATTTT.

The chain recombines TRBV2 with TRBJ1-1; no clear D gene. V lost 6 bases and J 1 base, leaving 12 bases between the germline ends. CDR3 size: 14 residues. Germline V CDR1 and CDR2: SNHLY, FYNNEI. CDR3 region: CASRGWAGNTEAFF. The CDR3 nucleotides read TGTGCCAGCAGAGGTTGGGCAGGGAACACTGAAGCTTTCTTT.

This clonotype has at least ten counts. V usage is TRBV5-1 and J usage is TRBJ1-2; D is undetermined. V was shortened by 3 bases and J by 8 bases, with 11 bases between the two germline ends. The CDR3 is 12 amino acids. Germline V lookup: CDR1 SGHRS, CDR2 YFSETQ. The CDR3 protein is CASSSAGYGYTF. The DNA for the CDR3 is TGCGCCAGCAGCTCAGCTGGATACGGCTACACCTTC.

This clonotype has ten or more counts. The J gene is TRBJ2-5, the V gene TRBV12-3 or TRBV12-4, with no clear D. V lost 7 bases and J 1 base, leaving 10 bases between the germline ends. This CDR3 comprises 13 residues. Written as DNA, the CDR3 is TGTGCCAGCAAGTTAGGCGGCCAAGAGACCCAGTACTTC. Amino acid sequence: CASKLGGQETQYF.

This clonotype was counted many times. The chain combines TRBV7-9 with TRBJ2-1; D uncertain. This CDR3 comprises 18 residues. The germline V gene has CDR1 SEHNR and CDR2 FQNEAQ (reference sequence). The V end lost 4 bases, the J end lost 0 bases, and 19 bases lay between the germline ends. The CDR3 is CASSSPSRTTVSYNEQFF. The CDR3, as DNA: TGTGCCAGCAGCTCCCCTAGTAGGACCACAGTCTCCTACAATGAGCAGTTCTTC.